This T cell receptor beta chain stems from a study of cytomegalovirus exposure and HLA in healthy donors. The CDR3 runs 15 residues. Germline assignment: CDR1 SNHLY and CDR2 FYNNEI. V lost 4 bases to trimming and J lost 7 bases; unmatched junction nucleotides: 7. TCRdb keeps only in-frame clones here, not all; method: immunoSEQ multiplex PCR. The table shows 100,000 to 150,000 clones, with about nine tenths occurring only once. Study observations and caveats: Researchers counted roughly 160 TCR beta chains as cytomegalovirus-associated. It was found in a later analysis that first-cohort TCR clusters tended to co-occur in the 90 to 150 validation repertoires.

As regards this clone: Antigen specificity is unknown.

The rearrangement links TRBV2 to TRBJ2-2; 9 bases line up with TRBD1. This sequence originates from a woman under 30 in good health and CMV-seronegative. Input material: PBMCs. The CDR3 is CASSAPDRGNGELFF. In nucleotides, the CDR3 is TGTGCCAGCAGTGCCCCGGACAGGGGTAACGGGGAGCTGTTTTTT. The full variable domain, in which reference TRBV2 and TRBJ2-2 provide the parts outside the CDR3, is EPEVTQTPSHQVTQMGQEVILRCVPISNHLYFYWYRQILGQKVEFLVSFYNNEISEKSEIFDDQFSVERPDGSNFTLKIRSTKLEDSAMYFCASSAPDRGNGELFFGEGSRLTVL.